The source of this T cell receptor beta chain is a study of read filtering for tumor transcriptome and immune sequencing. Study details: R-ISS stage counts were eight or nine for I, approximately 16 for II, 6 or 7 for III.

Findings and limits, study-wide: About 80% of IR-seq clonotypes had a single read, yet these held about 3.4% of reads. Correlation between methods rose after single-read clonotypes were removed.

Points on this clonotype: Its target is unknown.

This CDR3 region has 14 residues. Germline lookup yields CDR1 KGHDR and CDR2 SFDVKD. V was trimmed by 7 bases and J by 6 bases, leaving 17 bases between them. From approximately 400 ng of RNA, a library with molecular barcoded alpha/delta and beta/gamma adaptors was made. TCRdb reanalysed the reads using MiXCR and keeps one entry per CDR3 protein. The sample consists of around 23,000 distinct CDR3 sequences, under 25% of them appearing once. The receptor comes from a donor at least 40 years old with multiple myeloma. The source material was a population of CD138-negative cells sorted from bone marrow. The chain combines TRBV24-1 with TRBJ2-5; TRBD1 is a possible D gene (5 bases). The CDR3 DNA is TGTGCCACCAGCCACCCTCAGGGTACGAAGACCCAGTACTTC. Translating gives CATSHPQGTKTQYF.